This passage covers 11 T cell receptor beta chains from one sample sequenced in a study of vaccination and CD4 T cells after COVID-19. The antigens for these receptors are not known. With the Oncomine TCR Beta short-read assay, DNA from cultured CD4+ T cells was sequenced. TCRdb re-analysed the PCR reads in MiXCR, keeping a single row per CDR3 protein. The sample has about 23,000 distinct CDR3 sequences, around 69% seen once; the top ten hold 20% to 25%. As to treatment: approximately 9-day PBMC culture with coronavirus spike peptide pools or control peptides (ViraFEST assay). The sequencing used CD4+ T cells from blood, cultured in vitro, collected after SARS-CoV-2 vaccination. The receptors stem from a human donor who received a COVID-19 vaccine.

The chain joins TRBV9 to TRBJ2-5; no reliable D call. The germline V gene has CDR1 SGDLS and CDR2 YYNGEE. V dropped 0 bases and J dropped 1 base, with 10 bases sitting between them. The CDR3 runs to 15 residues. The CDR3 loop reads CASSVGDLRQETQYF. In DNA, the CDR3 is TGTGCCAGCAGCGTAGGTGACTTACGCCAAGAGACCCAGTACTTC. Full variable domain (missing parts from reference TRBV9 and TRBJ2-5): DSGVTQTPKHLITATGQRVTLRCSPRSGDLSVYWYQQSLDQGLQFLIQYYNGEERAKGNILERFSAQQFPDLHSELNLSSLELGDSALYFCASSVGDLRQETQYFGPGTRLLVL.

The chain joins TRBV7-9 to TRBJ1-4; D not certain. Looked up from germline, CDR1 is SEHNR and CDR2 is FQNEAQ (reference sequence). The CDR3 runs to 12 residues. The germline V and J ends were trimmed by 7 bases and 6 bases, with 9 bases remaining between them. This CDR3 is CASTSGDEKLFF. CDR3 coding DNA: TGTGCCAGCACCTCCGGGGATGAAAAACTGTTTTTT.

V usage is TRBV10-3 and J usage is TRBJ1-1; D gene ambiguous. Trimming removed 3 bases at V and 1 base at J, with 21 bases between. CDR3 length: 18 residues. Germline V gene lookup returns CDR1 ENHRY and CDR2 SYGVKD. As DNA, the CDR3 is TGTGCCATCAGTGATTTGTTGGGGAAGTCAGCAAAGAACACTGAAGCTTTCTTT. The encoded protein is CAISDLLGKSAKNTEAFF.

The chain combines TRBV10-1 with TRBJ2-3, with 7 bases fitting TRBD2. The CDR3 sequence is 16 residues long. V was pared by 6 bases and J by 6 bases, with 15 bases of the junction left unmatched. Looked up from germline, CDR1 is WNHNN and CDR2 is SYGVQD (reference sequence). CDR3 in DNA: TGCGCCAGCAGCATGTCTAGCGGCGGACTAAAGGATACGCAGTATTTT. Encoded protein: CASSMSSGGLKDTQYF.

The chain uses TRBV7-2 and TRBJ2-5; D might be TRBD1 (5 bases). V was shortened by 1 base and J by 1 base, with 7 bases between the two germline ends. The CDR3 sequence is 14 residues long. CDR1 is SGHTA and CDR2 is FQGNSA in the germline V gene. For the CDR3, the DNA is TGTGCCAGCAGCTTAGACAGGAGCCAAGAGACCCAGTACTTC. It translates to CASSLDRSQETQYF.

The chain has TRBV21-1 and TRBJ2-2; the table's D call TRBD2 went unverified against the DNA. TRBV21-1 is assigned pseudogene status. CDR3 length: 15 residues. CDR3: CASSKREENTGELFF. The DNA for the CDR3 is TGTGCCAGCAGCAAAAGGGAGGAGAACACCGGGGAGCTGTTTTTT.

J is TRBJ1-4 and V is TRBV6-1; D ambiguous. This CDR3 is built from 15 residues. Germline lookup yields CDR1 MNHNS and CDR2 SASEGT. V was shortened by 10 bases and J by 0 bases, with 15 bases between the two germline ends. CDR3 loop: CATKEQTATNEKLFF. The CDR3 DNA is TGTGCCACCAAAGAGCAAACAGCAACTAATGAAAAACTGTTTTTT.

The rearrangement joins TRBV6-2 or TRBV6-3 to TRBJ1-1, with TRBD1 matching 9 bases. V dropped 0 bases and J dropped 4; count of bases not matched to a gene: 3. Per the germline V gene, CDR1 is MNHEY and CDR2 is SVGEGT. The CDR3 has 15 amino acids. This CDR3 reads CASSYSATGGTEAFF. Written as DNA, the CDR3 is TGTGCCAGCAGTTACTCAGCGACAGGGGGCACTGAAGCTTTCTTT.

The gene calls are TRBV6-1 and TRBJ1-2; D perhaps matches TRBD1 (6 bases). Trimming stripped 3 bases from V and 1 base from J, with 9 bases between. CDR1 and CDR2 (germline): MNHNS, SASEGT. This CDR3 region has 14 residues. This CDR3 is CASSDRGINYGYTF. The CDR3 DNA reads TGTGCCAGCAGTGACAGGGGAATTAACTATGGCTACACCTTC.

The chain couples TRBV11-2 to TRBJ1-5; D perhaps matches TRBD1 (6 bases). The V and J ends lost 2 bases and 3 bases respectively, with 23 bases between them. Germline assignment: CDR1 SGHAT and CDR2 FQNNGV. This CDR3 comprises 19 residues. The CDR3 is CASSLICRTGKDHNQPQHF. The CDR3 DNA reads as TGTGCCAGCAGCTTAATTTGCCGAACAGGGAAGGATCACAATCAGCCCCAGCATTTT.

This clonotype was detected only a few times. This chain joins TRBV6-5 and TRBJ1-1, with D perhaps matching TRBD1 (6 bases). The CDR3 totals 15 residues. Germline values: CDR1 MNHEY, CDR2 SVGAGI. Trimming took 2 bases from V and 1 from J, leaving 11 bases between them. The CDR3 nucleotides read TGTGCCAGCAGTTACCAGGGGAGCGCGAACACTGAAGCTTTCTTT. Its translation: CASSYQGSANTEAFF.